This T cell receptor beta chain is drawn from a study of blood T cell repertoires in COVID-19. Study as a whole: Researchers got acute and convalescent COVID-19 samples from the United States, Italy and Spain.

CDR1 and CDR2 (germline): WSHSY, SAAADI. CDR3 length equals 12 residues. The ends were cut back, 2 bases at V and 9 bases at J, with 8 bases in the middle. The method was immunoSEQ multiplex PCR; TCRdb's version includes in-frame clones alone and lacks a portion of them. The table includes around 260,000 clones, around nine tenths detected once. The sample taken for sequencing was peripheral blood. The chain uses TRBV10-2 and TRBJ1-5; D remains unclear. The receptor's source is a man in his forties who had recovered from COVID-19. Here the CDR3 reads CASSETGRPQHF. CDR3 DNA: TGCGCCAGCAGTGAGACTGGGAGGCCCCAGCATTTT.